A selection of T cell receptor beta chains follows, all from one sample in a study of T cell responses to AZD1222 COVID-19 vaccine. TCRdb's copy holds only in-frame clones and misses some; the assay was immunoSEQ multiplex PCR. Of 95,000 to 150,000 clones in the sample, roughly nine tenths were seen once. This specimen consisted of peripheral blood, obtained on day 0 of AZD1222 vaccination. The receptors here all came from an adult in good health. CDR3s include the opening cysteine and the closing phenylalanine or tryptophan. A D gene is named only where the DNA matches it firmly. Clone size, where shown, is once, few, many, or a class for clones that have expanded.

j_gene: TRBJ2-5; v_gene: TRBV11-2; d_gene: TRBD2; abundance: -; CDR3aa: CASSRGLGETQYF; CDR3nt: TGTGCCAGCAGCAGGGGACTAGGGGAGACCCAGTACTTC
j_gene: TRBJ2-7; v_gene: TRBV29-1; d_gene: -; abundance: -; CDR3aa: CSVDAGYEQYF; CDR3nt: TGCAGCGTTGATGCTGGATACGAGCAGTACTTC
j_gene: TRBJ2-2; v_gene: TRBV20-1; d_gene: -; abundance: -; CDR3aa: CSASRASVTGELFF; CDR3nt: TGCAGTGCTAGTCGGGCTAGCGTCACCGGGGAGCTGTTTTTT
j_gene: TRBJ1-1; v_gene: TRBV24-1; d_gene: -; abundance: -; CDR3aa: CATSDGGTEAFF; CDR3nt: TGTGCCACCAGTGATGGAGGCACTGAAGCTTTCTTT
j_gene: TRBJ1-1; v_gene: TRBV10-3; d_gene: -; abundance: -; CDR3aa: CAISEEEDPEDTEAFF; CDR3nt: TGTGCCATCAGTGAGGAGGAAGACCCGGAGGACACTGAAGCTTTCTTT
j_gene: TRBJ2-7; v_gene: TRBV6-2/TRBV6-3; d_gene: TRBD1; abundance: -; CDR3aa: CASSDVPGQGAPRSYEQYF; CDR3nt: TGTGCCAGCAGCGATGTTCCGGGACAGGGGGCGCCCCGCTCCTACGAGCAGTACTTC
j_gene: TRBJ2-1; v_gene: TRBV20-1; d_gene: -; abundance: -; CDR3aa: CSASEPTEQFF; CDR3nt: TGCAGTGCTAGTGAACCAACTGAGCAGTTCTTC
j_gene: TRBJ2-7; v_gene: TRBV10-2; d_gene: -; abundance: -; CDR3aa: CASARGGVGEQYF; CDR3nt: TGCGCCAGCGCGCGGGGTGGGGTAGGCGAGCAGTACTTC
j_gene: TRBJ2-6; v_gene: TRBV24-1; d_gene: -; abundance: once; CDR3aa: CATGGVLFSGANVLTF; CDR3nt: TGTGCCACCGGGGGCGTCCTTTTCTCTGGGGCCAACGTCCTGACTTTC
j_gene: TRBJ2-3; v_gene: TRBV28; d_gene: TRBD1; abundance: -; CDR3aa: CASSRVRQGLFIF; CDR3nt: TGTGCCAGCAGCCGGGTTAGACAGGGGCTTTTCATTTTT
j_gene: TRBJ1-1; v_gene: TRBV7-2; d_gene: -; abundance: once; CDR3aa: CASSSGPRNTEAFF; CDR3nt: TGTGCCAGCAGCTCGGGACCGCGGAACACTGAAGCTTTCTTT
j_gene: TRBJ2-1; v_gene: TRBV9; d_gene: -; abundance: -; CDR3aa: CASSAASARSGSEQFF; CDR3nt: TGTGCCAGCAGCGCCGCTAGCGCCCGCTCGGGGAGTGAGCAGTTCTTC
j_gene: TRBJ1-2; v_gene: TRBV6-5; d_gene: -; abundance: -; CDR3aa: CASSYSPSYGYTF; CDR3nt: TGTGCCAGCAGTTACTCCCCCTCCTATGGCTACACCTTC
j_gene: TRBJ2-2; v_gene: TRBV18; d_gene: TRBD2; abundance: -; CDR3aa: CASSPIAGHTGELFF; CDR3nt: TGTGCCAGCTCCCCTATAGCGGGCCACACCGGGGAGCTGTTTTTT
j_gene: TRBJ2-1; v_gene: TRBV6-2/TRBV6-3; d_gene: TRBD2; abundance: few; CDR3aa: CASSYSNSGIMKEQFF; CDR3nt: TGTGCCAGCAGTTACTCGAATAGCGGGATAATGAAAGAGCAGTTCTTC
j_gene: TRBJ1-1; v_gene: TRBV12-2; d_gene: -; abundance: -; CDR3aa: CASRRKPNTEAFF; CDR3nt: TGTGCAAGTCGGAGGAAGCCGAACACTGAAGCTTTCTTT
j_gene: TRBJ2-5; v_gene: TRBV3-1/TRBV3-2; d_gene: -; abundance: -; CDR3aa: CASSRQDSYGPHF; CDR3nt: TGTGCCAGCAGCCGTCAAGATAGTTACGGGCCCCACTTC
j_gene: TRBJ2-7; v_gene: TRBV4-1; d_gene: TRBD1; abundance: -; CDR3aa: CASSQDTPIGTGAYEQYF; CDR3nt: TGCGCCAGCAGCCAAGATACTCCCATCGGGACAGGGGCCTACGAGCAGTACTTC
j_gene: TRBJ2-2; v_gene: TRBV18; d_gene: TRBD2; abundance: -; CDR3aa: CASSQFSGRGSGELFF; CDR3nt: TGTGCCAGCTCGCAGTTTAGCGGGAGAGGATCCGGGGAGCTGTTTTTT
j_gene: TRBJ2-3; v_gene: TRBV5-1; d_gene: -; abundance: -; CDR3aa: CASSLVGLGTDTQYF; CDR3nt: TGCGCCAGCAGCTTGGTGGGGTTGGGCACAGATACGCAGTATTTT